This record covers a single T cell receptor beta chain. Its antigen is still unknown. Deep was the level used in running the assay. The table came from immunoSEQ multiplex PCR; TCRdb's copy has only in-frame clones and leaves some out. The sample lists about 2 million clones, about 95% occurring once. The data stem from a study of shared clonotypes between healthy human individuals. Study conclusions and caveats: The donor pool, a small one, limited the genetic and exposure-history diversity represented.

The naive CD8 population came from CD45RO-negative cells selected for CCR7, without terminally differentiated effector memory CD45RA+ cells. The donor cohort consisted entirely of Caucasian adults residing in Nashville, Tennessee. The clonotype comes from a man aged 18-30 years in good health. Input material: naive CD8+ T cells sorted from blood.

The CDR3 is CASSPTDSLGYSPLHF. The CDR3 nucleotides read TGTGCCAGCAGCCCTACCGACAGCCTCGGGTATTCACCCCTCCACTTT. V gene TRBV27 combines with J gene TRBJ1-6, with D maybe TRBD1 (5 bases). V was trimmed by 6 bases and J by 8 bases, leaving 20 bases between them. This CDR3 spans 16 amino acids. CDR1 is MNHEY, CDR2 SMNVEV, per germline (reference sequence).